The clone carrying this T cell receptor (beta chain) has a handful of counts. Healthy Caucasians alone served as donors. These data come from a study of identical twins. Germline V gene data show CDR1 as SQVTM and CDR2 as ANQGSEA. The CDR3 has 15 residues. Losses at the gene ends were 4 bases for V and 11 bases for J; bases not matched to a gene: 12. In TCRdb, the 5' RACE reads were re-called with MiXCR into one record per CDR3 protein. Of about 1.7 million distinct CDR3 sequences listed, around 29% are singletons. The TCR sequence derives from a newborn girl in good health. Sequenced: cord blood. This chain joins TRBV29-1 and TRBJ2-1, with 12 bases lining up with TRBD2. As DNA, the CDR3 is TGCAGCGTTGTGGGGCCGGGACTAGCGGGTAGTAAGCAGTTCTTC. Translated, it gives CSVVGPGLAGSKQFF.